A single sample gave rise to the 19 T cell receptor beta chains below, sequenced in a study of T cell repertoires in cytomegalovirus infection. TCRdb re-called the reads with MiXCR, one entry per CDR3 protein. The repertoire holds about 740,000 distinct CDR3 sequences, with roughly 33% as singletons. Antigen specificity for these receptors is unknown. Sequencing used cultured PBMCs, obtained from culture after CMV antigen stimulation. Receptors were obtained from a human donor in good health (CMV status not recorded). Some clones in this sample may be carry-over from other donors' samples.

This chain joins TRBV7-6 and TRBJ1-3, with D maybe TRBD1 (6 bases). Germline CDR1 and CDR2: SGHVS and FNYEAQ. Between the trimmed V and J ends, which lost 5 bases and 1 base, there was a span of 18 bases. The CDR3 spans 17 residues. The CDR3 bases are TGTGCCAGCAGCCCAAGCCTGGACAGTTTGTCTGGAAACACCATATATTTT. Encoded protein: CASSPSLDSLSGNTIYF.

The genes are TRBV9 and TRBJ2-2, with 10 bases lining up with TRBD2. This CDR3 is 18 amino acids long. The V gene's germline CDR1 is SGDLS and CDR2 YYNGEE. Unmatched junction bases numbered 16, after V lost 4 bases and J lost 7 bases. The CDR3 DNA reads TGTGCCAGCAGCACACAAGCGGGAGGGCCTTCTCTTGGCGGGGAGCTGTTTTTT. It specifies CASSTQAGGPSLGGELFF. The variable domain in full, with the rest retrieved from reference TRBV9 and TRBJ2-2, is DSGVTQTPKHLITATGQRVTLRCSPRSGDLSVYWYQQSLDQGLQFLIQYYNGEERAKGNILERFSAQQFPDLHSELNLSSLELGDSALYFCASSTQAGGPSLGGELFFGEGSRLTVL.

A few counts support this clonotype. This chain links TRBV3-1 with TRBJ1-2; no clear D gene. Per germline, CDR1 LGHDT and CDR2 YNNKEL (reference sequence). The CDR3 spans 12 residues. V was pared by 0 bases and J by 8 bases, with 7 bases between. The CDR3: CASSQDFGGYTF. CDR3 DNA: TGTGCCAGCAGCCAAGATTTTGGGGGCTACACCTTC.

The V gene is TRBV6-1, the J gene TRBJ2-3; 12 bases match TRBD2. The CDR3 spans 17 residues. J was trimmed by 4 bases and V by 3 bases; bases with no gene match: 8. CDR1 and CDR2 from the germline V gene are MNHNS and SASEGT. This CDR3 reads CASSDPRLAGVPDTQYF. CDR3 DNA: TGTGCCAGCAGTGATCCAAGACTAGCGGGAGTCCCAGATACGCAGTATTTT.

This clonotype was seen only a few times. CDR3 loop: CSVGTARRNEQFF. In DNA, the CDR3 is TGCAGCGTGGGGACAGCCAGAAGGAATGAGCAGTTCTTC. The chain joins TRBV29-1 to TRBJ2-1; 7 positions agree with TRBD1. V lost 6 bases, J lost 7 bases, and 9 bases stayed unmatched. The germline gives CDR1 SQVTM, CDR2 ANQGSEA. The length of the CDR3 is 13 residues.

J is TRBJ2-7 and V is TRBV7-2; TRBD2 might be the D (7 bases). The CDR3 spans 14 residues. V gave up 5 bases and J gave up 5 bases, with 16 bases separating them. Germline V gene sequence: CDR1 SGHTA, CDR2 FQGNSA. CDR3: CASSLGGARNEQYF. In DNA form, the CDR3 reads TGTGCCAGCAGCCTAGGGGGGGCGCGTAACGAGCAGTACTTC.

A single count supports this clonotype. The V and J genes are TRBV20-1 and TRBJ2-7; possible D gene TRBD2, 5 bases. Per germline, CDR1 DFQATT and CDR2 SNEGSKA (reference sequence). V gave up 0 bases and J gave up 3 bases, with 9 bases separating them. This CDR3 comprises 13 residues. The CDR3 DNA reads TGCAGTGCTAGAGATGTCGAGGGCTACGAGCAGTACTTC. Protein product: CSARDVEGYEQYF.

The chain links TRBV6-4 to TRBJ2-7; D might be TRBD2 (6 bases). Germline lookup yields CDR1 MRHNA and CDR2 SNTAGT. Trimming pared 2 bases from V and 4 bases from J, leaving 18 bases between. This CDR3 comprises 16 residues. CDR3 nucleotide sequence: TGTGCCAGCAGTGACGTGCGGGGTGAAGGGGCGTACGAGCAGTACTTC. Encoded protein: CASSDVRGEGAYEQYF.

This clonotype was recorded at least ten times. This chain uses TRBV7-2 with TRBJ2-7; TRBD2 matches 16 bases. The V gene's germline CDR1 is SGHTA and CDR2 FQGNSA. The CDR3 is 18 residues long. The ends lost 2 bases at V and 2 bases at J; junction bases unmatched: 6. For the CDR3, the DNA is TGTGCCAGCAGCTTACCGGGACTAGCGGGAGGGAGGACCTACGAGCAGTACTTC. It codes for CASSLPGLAGGRTYEQYF.

The chain carries TRBV20-1 and TRBJ2-6, with 11 bases matching TRBD1. This CDR3 spans 18 amino acids. V lost 1 base, J lost 0 bases, and 5 bases stayed unmatched. CDR1 and CDR2 (germline): DFQATT, SNEGSKA (reference sequence). CDR3 in amino acids: CSARVPGTGGSGANVLTF. CDR3 DNA sequence: TGCAGTGCTAGAGTGCCCGGGACAGGGGGCTCTGGGGCCAACGTCCTGACTTTC.

The chain carries TRBV7-8 and TRBJ2-7, with D maybe TRBD2 (6 bases). Germline CDR1 is SGHVS and CDR2 is FQNEAQ. Between the trimmed V and J ends, which lost 5 bases and 3 bases, there was a span of 17 bases. This CDR3 is 15 amino acids long. This CDR3 reads CASSRELAIYYEQYF. The DNA for the CDR3 is TGTGCCAGCAGCCGGGAGCTAGCGATATACTACGAGCAGTACTTC. The whole variable domain, filled in from reference TRBV7-8 and TRBJ2-7, reads GAGVSQSPRYKVAKRGQDVALRCDPISGHVSLFWYQQALGQGPEFLTYFQNEAQLDKSGLPSDRFFAERPEGSVSTLKIQRTQQEDSAVYLCASSRELAIYYEQYFGPGTRLTVT.

The sample holds a few counts of this clonotype. The chain is built from TRBV12-5 and TRBJ2-1; TRBD2 aligns across 11 bases. V lost 7 bases and J lost 6; bases outside the gene matches: 5. The germline V gene has CDR1 LGHNT and CDR2 FRNRAP. The CDR3 totals 14 residues. The CDR3 reads CASVETSGTNEQFF. CDR3 DNA: TGTGCTAGTGTCGAGACTAGCGGGACCAATGAGCAGTTCTTC.

This clonotype was seen only a few times. This chain joins TRBV19 and TRBJ1-2; unclear D gene. This CDR3 is 14 amino acids long. V was trimmed by 6 bases and J by 4 bases, leaving 15 bases between them. CDR1 LNHDA and CDR2 SQIVND come from the germline V gene (reference sequence). The CDR3: CASRQASSLYGYTF. CDR3 in DNA: TGTGCCAGTAGGCAGGCCTCCTCCCTCTATGGCTACACCTTC.

The V gene is TRBV6-6, the J gene TRBJ2-3; D ambiguous. The CDR3 runs 11 residues. The germline gives CDR1 MNHNY, CDR2 SVGAGI (reference sequence). The V gene lost 6 bases and the J gene lost 6 bases, with 7 bases spanning the gap. The CDR3: CASRLQDTQYF. In DNA, the CDR3 is TGTGCCAGCAGACTACAGGATACGCAGTATTTT.

In this sample, this clonotype turned up a few times. The chain has TRBV6-1 and TRBJ1-4; D gene uncertain. This CDR3 region has 13 residues. With 4 bases removed from V and 5 bases from J, the gap between germline ends came to 8 bases. CDR1 and CDR2 (germline): MNHNS, SASEGT. CDR3 sequence reads: CASSVESNEKLFF. In DNA form, the CDR3 reads TGTGCCAGCAGTGTCGAGTCGAATGAAAAACTGTTTTTT.

This clonotype was detected many times. One end of the junction varies from germline; a read error may be responsible. The chain employs TRBV5-1 and TRBJ2-5; D remains unclear. This CDR3 region has 12 residues. The germline CDR1 and CDR2 sequences are SGHRS and YFSETQ. CDR3: CASSLYGETQYF. CDR3 DNA: TGTGCCAGCAGCTTATATGGGGAGACCCAGTACTTC.

This clonotype has ten or more counts. The chain is built from TRBV7-2 and TRBJ1-2; tentatively, D is TRBD1 (6 bases). Germline V gene sequence: CDR1 SGHTA, CDR2 FQGNSA. The V gene lost 0 bases and the J gene lost 0 bases, with 8 bases spanning the gap. The CDR3 runs 15 residues. The CDR3 spells CASSLAQGSNYGYTF. The CDR3 bases are TGTGCCAGCAGCTTAGCCCAGGGGTCTAACTATGGCTACACCTTC.

The chain combines TRBV27 with TRBJ2-3; 7 bases are shared with TRBD2. The CDR3 is made up of 15 amino acids. From germline, CDR1 is MNHEY and CDR2 SMNVEV (reference sequence). Losses at the gene ends were 2 bases for V and 4 bases for J; bases not matched to a gene: 6. CDR3 nucleotide sequence: TGTGCCAGCAGTTTAAGAGCGGGGAGGGCAGATACGCAGTATTTT. This gives the protein CASSLRAGRADTQYF.

V is TRBV7-9 and J is TRBJ2-1; tentative D call: TRBD1 (6 bases). V lost 5 bases to trimming and J lost 0 bases, with 20 bases between them. The CDR3 spans 18 residues. CDR1 is SEHNR and CDR2 is FQNEAQ in the germline V gene (reference sequence). CDR3 region: CASSPWPYREASYNEQFF. CDR3 coding DNA: TGTGCCAGCAGCCCGTGGCCCTACAGGGAAGCCTCCTACAATGAGCAGTTCTTC.